What follows are 32 T cell receptor beta chains derived from one specimen sequenced in a study of identical twins. TCRdb reprocessed the 5' RACE reads via MiXCR and lists one record per CDR3 protein. The data show hundreds of thousands of distinct CDR3 sequences, around 10% seen once. The specimen sequenced was memory (CD45RO+) T cells sorted from blood. The receptors derive from a woman aged 18-35 years in good health.

The V call is TRBV7-6, the J call TRBJ1-6; no firm D call. CDR1 is SGHVS, CDR2 FNYEAQ, per germline. V was shortened by 1 base and J by 6 bases, with 16 bases between the two germline ends. This CDR3 region has 17 residues. The CDR3 is CASSLGVGGLRNSPLHF. Here the CDR3 DNA reads TGTGCCAGCAGCTTAGGCGTAGGAGGGCTCCGTAATTCACCCCTCCACTTT.

The gene calls are TRBV7-9 and TRBJ2-1, with a possible D match to TRBD1 (5 bases). The V end was cut by 5 bases, the J end by 7 bases, with 15 bases between. This CDR3 is 14 amino acids long. Germline loops: CDR1 SEHNR, CDR2 FQNEAQ (reference sequence). CDR3 DNA sequence: TGTGCCAGCAGCCACCGACAGAAAGGGAATGAGCAGTTCTTC. Encoded protein: CASSHRQKGNEQFF. Looking up the rest from reference TRBV7-9 and TRBJ2-1 gives the full variable domain: DTGVSQNPRHKITKRGQNVTFRCDPISEHNRLYWYRQTLGQGPEFLTYFQNEAQLEKSRLLSDRFSAERPKGSFSTLEIQRTEQGDSAMYLCASSHRQKGNEQFFGPGTRLTVL.

The genes are TRBV30 and TRBJ2-7, with D unresolved. Trimming left V 3 bases short and J 5 bases short, with 14 bases between. This CDR3 region has 13 residues. The germline V gene encodes CDR1 GTSNPN and CDR2 SVGIG (reference sequence). CDR3 loop: CAWSPYGNHEQYF. CDR3 nucleotide sequence: TGTGCCTGGAGCCCATATGGGAACCACGAGCAGTACTTC.

This clonotype was observed a handful of times. The chain combines TRBV7-2 with TRBJ1-6; tentatively, D is TRBD1 (5 bases). Germline V gene data show CDR1 as SGHTA and CDR2 as FQGNSA. The ends were cut back, 1 base at V and 9 bases at J, with 10 bases in the middle. The CDR3 sequence is 14 residues long. The CDR3 region has the DNA TGTGCCAGCAGCTTAGAGGGGTGGCGTTCACCCCTCCACTTT. Translating gives CASSLEGWRSPLHF.

The chain carries TRBV9 and TRBJ2-4; 8 nucleotides agree with TRBD2. The CDR3 is made up of 12 amino acids. The germline V gene encodes CDR1 SGDLS and CDR2 YYNGEE. The ends lost 4 bases at V and 9 bases at J; junction bases unmatched: 3. The CDR3 spells CASSREGGIQYF. CDR3 coding DNA: TGTGCCAGCAGCCGGGAGGGGGGCATTCAGTACTTC. Looking up the rest from reference TRBV9 and TRBJ2-4 gives the full variable domain: DSGVTQTPKHLITATGQRVTLRCSPRSGDLSVYWYQQSLDQGLQFLIQYYNGEERAKGNILERFSAQQFPDLHSELNLSSLELGDSALYFCASSREGGIQYFGAGTRLSVL.

The chain links TRBV2 to TRBJ2-5; D not certain. Looked up from germline, CDR1 is SNHLY and CDR2 is FYNNEI. CDR3 length: 14 residues. The germline V and J ends were trimmed by 5 bases and 1 base, with 11 bases remaining between them. As DNA, the CDR3 is TGTGCCAGCAGTATGCGGCAGACCCAAGAGACCCAGTACTTC. This translates into CASSMRQTQETQYF.

This clonotype turned up a few times. The chain couples TRBV12-3 or TRBV12-4 to TRBJ2-1; a possible D gene is TRBD2 (7 bases). Trimming stripped 3 bases from V and 4 bases from J, with 19 bases between. This CDR3 region has 17 residues. DNA of the CDR3: TGTGCCAGCAGTTTTAGGGACACCTGGGGGGGTTACAATGAGCAGTTCTTC. Translated: CASSFRDTWGGYNEQFF.

This clonotype was seen a few times. The chain is built from TRBV20-1 and TRBJ2-2, with 8 nucleotides matching TRBD1. Trimming removed 1 base from V and 6 bases from J; junction bases left unmatched: 1. CDR3 size: 13 residues. Germline values: CDR1 DFQATT, CDR2 SNEGSKA (reference sequence). CDR3 region: CSARGTGPGELFF. CDR3 DNA sequence: TGCAGTGCTAGAGGGACAGGGCCCGGGGAGCTGTTTTTT.

The J gene is TRBJ2-3, the V gene TRBV18, with TRBD2 identical over 10 bases. With V trimmed by 3 bases and J by 1 base, 4 bases remained unmatched. This CDR3 has 16 residues. In germline, CDR1 is KGHSH, CDR2 LQKENI. In DNA, the CDR3 is TGTGCCAGCTCACCGATTCTAGCGGGGGGCACAGATACGCAGTATTTT. Encoded protein: CASSPILAGGTDTQYF. The full variable domain, its missing parts supplied by reference TRBV18 and TRBJ2-3, is NAGVMQNPRHLVRRRGQEARLRCSPMKGHSHVYWYRQLPEEGLKFMVYLQKENIIDESGMPKERFSAEFPKEGPSILRIQQVVRGDSAAYFCASSPILAGGTDTQYFGPGTRLTVL.

The chain links TRBV5-1 to TRBJ2-5, with 8 positions matching TRBD1. The CDR3 spans 14 residues. Looked up from germline, CDR1 is SGHRS and CDR2 is YFSETQ. V was pared by 3 bases and J by 4 bases, with 5 bases of the junction left unmatched. This chain's CDR3 is CASSWTGNRETQYF. The CDR3 nucleotides are TGCGCCAGCAGCTGGACAGGGAATCGAGAGACCCAGTACTTC.

This clonotype was picked up many times. CDR3 in DNA: TGTGCCGCTGGGCTCTCTGGGGCCAACGTCCTGACTTTC. Residues: CAAGLSGANVLTF. This chain connects TRBV10-3 to TRBJ2-6; no reliable D call. Deletions cut 11 bases from V and 0 bases from J, with 8 bases between. The CDR3 length is 13 residues. Germline CDR1 and CDR2: ENHRY and SYGVKD.

This clonotype was counted at least ten times. This rearrangement joins TRBV13 to TRBJ2-5, with a possible D match to TRBD2 (5 bases). Per germline, CDR1 PRHDT and CDR2 FYEKMQ (reference sequence). The CDR3 contains 14 residues. The V and J ends lost 3 bases and 4 bases respectively, with 12 bases between them. The CDR3 nucleotides read TGTGCCAGCAGCTTCGGACTCGCGGGAGAGACCCAGTACTTC. This gives the protein CASSFGLAGETQYF.

The rearrangement joins TRBV27 to TRBJ2-3; maybe TRBD1 (6 bases). Per the germline V gene, CDR1 is MNHEY and CDR2 is SMNVEV (reference sequence). The CDR3 contains 14 residues. Trimming shortened V by 3 bases and J by 5 bases, and 12 bases separated the two germline ends. The CDR3 DNA reads as TGTGCCAGCAGTTTCGACAGGCAGGAAGATACGCAGTATTTT. Its protein is CASSFDRQEDTQYF.

V gene TRBV5-6 combines with J gene TRBJ1-5; no clear D gene. The CDR3 length is 12 residues. V dropped 3 bases and J dropped 6 bases, with 7 bases sitting between them. The V gene's germline CDR1 is SGHDT and CDR2 YYEEEE. The CDR3 sequence: CASSSLSQPQHF. The CDR3 region has the DNA TGTGCCAGCAGCTCCTTAAGTCAGCCCCAGCATTTT.

This chain joins TRBV11-2 and TRBJ2-3; 15 nucleotides match TRBD2. J was trimmed by 7 bases and V by 2 bases; bases with no gene match: 10. The CDR3 has 18 amino acids. The germline gives CDR1 SGHAT, CDR2 FQNNGV. The CDR3 DNA sequence: TGTGCCAGCAGCTTAAAACGGACTAGCGGGGGGGCCGGGAATACGCAGTATTTT. This translates into CASSLKRTSGGAGNTQYF. The full variable domain, with the rest looked up from reference TRBV11-2 and TRBJ2-3, is EAGVAQSPRYKIIEKRQSVAFWCNPISGHATLYWYQQILGQGPKLLIQFQNNGVVDDSQLPKDRFSAERLKGVDSTLKIQPAKLEDSAVYLCASSLKRTSGGAGNTQYFGPGTRLTVL.

This clonotype was observed a handful of times. The CDR3 nucleotides read TGTGCCATCAGGCCAGGACAGGGGGTCGTCGGGGAGCTGTTTTTT. The encoded protein is CAIRPGQGVVGELFF. The V and J genes are TRBV10-3 and TRBJ2-2; 10 positions agree with TRBD1. Germline assignment: CDR1 ENHRY and CDR2 SYGVKD. The CDR3 is made up of 15 amino acids. J lost 7 bases, V lost 6 bases, and 8 bases had no gene match.

This clonotype was seen a few times. V usage is TRBV29-1 and J usage is TRBJ2-7, with D possibly TRBD2 on 6 matching bases. Germline values: CDR1 SQVTM, CDR2 ANQGSEA. This CDR3 region has 12 residues. V lost 4 bases, J lost 6 bases, and 13 bases lay in between. CDR3 bases: TGCAGCGTTGGTCAAGTGGGGGGCGAGCAGTACTTC. Translated: CSVGQVGGEQYF.

This clonotype was seen only a few times. The chain carries TRBV18 and TRBJ2-5, with D hard to call. Germline V gene sequence: CDR1 KGHSH, CDR2 LQKENI. Trimming took 2 bases from V and 4 from J, leaving 8 bases between them. The CDR3 spans 13 residues. CDR3 region: CASSPLMLETQYF. The CDR3 DNA is TGTGCCAGCTCACCATTGATGCTAGAGACCCAGTACTTC.

Many counts were recorded for this clonotype. This chain links TRBV10-3 with TRBJ2-7; 8 positions match TRBD2. The J segment lost 0 bases and the V segment lost 0 bases, leaving 4 bases of the junction unmatched. In germline, CDR1 is ENHRY, CDR2 SYGVKD. The CDR3 is 16 amino acids. The CDR3 reads CAISESSGSFSYEQYF. The CDR3 DNA is TGTGCCATCAGTGAGTCAAGCGGGAGTTTCTCCTACGAGCAGTACTTC.

This clonotype turned up a few times. The chain joins TRBV7-2 to TRBJ2-2; TRBD2 might be the D (5 bases). Germline V gene data show CDR1 as SGHTA and CDR2 as FQGNSA. This CDR3 contains 16 residues. V was cut by 5 bases and J by 1 base, with 14 bases left in between. CDR3 region: CASSLPRAGNTGELFF. In DNA form, the CDR3 reads TGTGCCAGCAGCCTCCCGAGGGCGGGGAACACCGGGGAGCTGTTTTTT.

This clonotype has a handful of counts. The gene calls are TRBV29-1 and TRBJ1-1; D gene ambiguous. CDR3 length equals 10 residues. Germline CDR1 SQVTM, CDR2 ANQGSEA. V lost 3 bases to trimming and J lost 2 bases, with 1 base between them. CDR3 in amino acids: CSVDNTEAFF. In DNA, the CDR3 is TGCAGCGTTGATAACACTGAAGCTTTCTTT.

This clonotype was counted at least ten times. The chain has TRBV5-1 and TRBJ2-1; TRBD1 aligns across 7 bases. Unmatched junction bases numbered 2, after V lost 4 bases and J lost 4 bases. This CDR3 contains 13 residues. Germline V lookup: CDR1 SGHRS, CDR2 YFSETQ. The CDR3 spells CASSLDRYNEQFF. The CDR3 nucleotides are TGCGCCAGCAGCCTGGACAGGTACAATGAGCAGTTCTTC.

This clonotype has a handful of counts. The genes are TRBV6-5 and TRBJ2-2, with D perhaps matching TRBD1 or TRBD2 (7 bases each). The CDR3 runs 17 residues. Germline lookup yields CDR1 MNHEY and CDR2 SVGAGI. The V end lost 0 bases, the J end lost 1 base, and 12 bases lay between the germline ends. In DNA, the CDR3 is TGTGCCAGCAGTTACTCGGGGGGGACAGAGAACACCGGGGAGCTGTTTTTT. Protein: CASSYSGGTENTGELFF.

This clonotype has ten or more counts. The chain carries TRBV12-3 or TRBV12-4 and TRBJ2-1; D gene uncertain. V shed 6 bases and J shed 2 bases, with 14 bases lying between them. This CDR3 region has 15 residues. CDR3 nucleotides: TGTGCCAGCAGGGCAGAAAAATCGACCTACAATGAGCAGTTCTTC. Amino acid sequence: CASRAEKSTYNEQFF.

This clonotype showed up many times. The chain joins TRBV12-3 or TRBV12-4 to TRBJ2-3; D is undetermined. V shed 3 bases and J shed 6 bases, with 10 bases lying between them. The CDR3 spans 13 residues. The CDR3 nucleotides read TGTGCCAGCAGTTTGACCCATGGGGATACGCAGTATTTT. Protein: CASSLTHGDTQYF.

This chain uses TRBV3-1 with TRBJ2-3; 7 bases agree with TRBD1. V shed 1 base, J shed 0 bases, and the junction held 4 bases outside the gene matches. CDR3 length: 16 residues. Germline-derived CDR1 and CDR2 are LGHDT and YNNKEL (reference sequence). The CDR3 loop reads CASSQGRGLSTDTQYF. CDR3 bases: TGTGCCAGCAGCCAAGGTAGGGGGCTGAGCACAGATACGCAGTATTTT.

At least ten counts were recorded for this clonotype. The chain employs TRBV6-5 and TRBJ2-7; D remains unclear. The germline V and J ends were trimmed by 2 bases and 6 bases, with 5 bases remaining between them. CDR3 size: 11 residues. Germline V gene data show CDR1 as MNHEY and CDR2 as SVGAGI. CDR3 coding DNA: TGTGCCAGCAGTTACGGCCGCGAGCAGTACTTC. It translates to CASSYGREQYF.

This clonotype was found a few times. The V and J genes are TRBV16 and TRBJ1-1, with TRBD1 as a possible D gene (5 bases). In germline, CDR1 is KGHSY, CDR2 FQNENV. The V end was cut by 6 bases, the J end by 1 base, with 9 bases between. The CDR3 extends over 13 amino acids. This chain's CDR3 is CASSRQSNTEAFF. The CDR3 region has the DNA TGTGCCAGCAGTCGACAGTCGAACACTGAAGCTTTCTTT.

Comments on this clonotype: A read error may be the cause here, since a much bigger clone is one base away. The chain recombines TRBV2 with TRBJ2-1, with 9 bases matching TRBD2. Germline CDR1 SNHLY, CDR2 FYNNEI. This CDR3 spans 17 amino acids. The CDR3 bases are TGTGCCTGCAGTTTAGGGTTATTAGCGGGGGACTACAATGAGCAGTTCTTC. It specifies CACSLGLLAGDYNEQFF.

This clonotype was detected ten times or more. The rearrangement links TRBV5-5 to TRBJ2-3; the match to TRBD2 covers 7 bases. From germline, CDR1 is SGHKS and CDR2 YYEKEE (reference sequence). The CDR3 is made up of 13 amino acids. With V trimmed by 3 bases and J by 6 bases, 4 bases remained unmatched. As DNA, the CDR3 is TGTGCCAGCAGCTGGACTAGTAGGGATACGCAGTATTTT. It encodes CASSWTSRDTQYF. Combining the CDR3 with reference TRBV5-5 and TRBJ2-3 gives the whole variable domain DAGVTQSPTHLIKTRGQQVTLRCSPISGHKSVSWYQQVLGQGPQFIFQYYEKEERGRGNFPDRFSARQFPNYSSELNVNALLLGDSALYLCASSWTSRDTQYFGPGTRLTVL.

This clonotype was seen only a few times. The gene calls are TRBV18 and TRBJ1-1; D is possibly TRBD1 (5 bases). Germline V gene sequence: CDR1 KGHSH, CDR2 LQKENI. The CDR3 is made up of 13 amino acids. Trimming cost V 6 bases and J 5 bases, with 13 bases left between them. The CDR3 region has the DNA TGTGCCAGCTCCCAGGGAGAGGAGACTGAAGCTTTCTTT. Amino acid sequence: CASSQGEETEAFF. Based on the CDR3 plus reference TRBV18 and TRBJ1-1, the full variable domain is NAGVMQNPRHLVRRRGQEARLRCSPMKGHSHVYWYRQLPEEGLKFMVYLQKENIIDESGMPKERFSAEFPKEGPSILRIQQVVRGDSAAYFCASSQGEETEAFFGQGTRLTVV.

This clonotype has just a few counts. V gene TRBV12-3 or TRBV12-4 combines with J gene TRBJ2-7; D not certain. V was shortened by 5 bases and J by 3 bases, with 8 bases between the two germline ends. This CDR3 has 12 residues. The CDR3 sequence: CASSPGNYEQYF. The CDR3 nucleotides are TGTGCCAGCAGTCCCGGAAACTACGAGCAGTACTTC.